This TCR beta chain was retrieved from a study of blood T cell repertoires in COVID-19. Study-level information: The United States, Italy and Spain supplied acute and convalescent COVID-19 samples.

In the original workflow: The authors estimated nucleated cell counts from reference gene primer amplification. Sequencing was performed with immunoSEQ multiplex PCR; in TCRdb, only in-frame clones are kept and a portion is missing. The D gene and trimming were derived from the DNA, and the V and J assignments and clone size from that table. Of around 250,000 clones listed, approximately 82% are singletons. Germline CDR1 and CDR2: LGHDT and YNNKEL (reference sequence). The germline V and J ends were trimmed by 1 base and 6 bases, with 9 bases remaining between them. The CDR3 extends over 14 amino acids.

The chain recombines TRBV3-1 (or the pseudogene TRBV3-2) with TRBJ2-2; weak D call: TRBD1 (5 bases). The receptor was derived from a man aged 25 to 40 who had recovered from COVID-19. The source material was peripheral blood. This CDR3 reads CASSQGQRPGELFF. CDR3 coding DNA: TGTGCCAGCAGCCAAGGACAGCGCCCCGGGGAGCTGTTTTTT.